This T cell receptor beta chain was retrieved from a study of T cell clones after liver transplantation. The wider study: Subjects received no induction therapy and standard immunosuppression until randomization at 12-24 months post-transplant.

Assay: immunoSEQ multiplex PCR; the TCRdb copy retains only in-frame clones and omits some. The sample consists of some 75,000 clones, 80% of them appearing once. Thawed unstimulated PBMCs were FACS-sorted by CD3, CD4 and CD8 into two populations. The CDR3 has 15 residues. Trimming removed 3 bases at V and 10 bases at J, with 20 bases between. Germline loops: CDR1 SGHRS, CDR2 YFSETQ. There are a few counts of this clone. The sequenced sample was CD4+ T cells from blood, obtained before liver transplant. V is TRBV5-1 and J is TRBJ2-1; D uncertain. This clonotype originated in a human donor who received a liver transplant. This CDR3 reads CASSSPGPPMEEQFF. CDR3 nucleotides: TGCGCCAGCAGCTCCCCAGGACCGCCAATGGAGGAGCAGTTCTTC. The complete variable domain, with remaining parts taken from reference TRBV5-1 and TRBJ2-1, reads KAGVTQTPRYLIKTRGQQVTLSCSPISGHRSVSWYQQTPGQGLQFLFEYFSETQRNKGNFPGRFSGRQFSNSRSEMNVSTLELGDSALYLCASSSPGPPMEEQFFGPGTRLTVL.